The source of this T cell receptor beta chain is a study of blood T cell repertoires in COVID-19. Study as a whole: Acute and convalescent COVID-19 samples came from the United States, Italy and Spain. Sources were T cells, B-cell-depleted T cells, or PBMCs; the material itself was cDNA or gDNA.

Authors' processing steps: Estimation of nucleated cell counts relied on the amplification of reference gene primers. This table comes from immunoSEQ multiplex PCR, and its TCRdb copy is limited to in-frame clones, with some not included. V and J calls and clone size are as listed in that table; D and trimming were resolved from the DNA. The data contain roughly 71,000 clones, more than 70% of them singletons. Per germline, CDR1 SGDLS and CDR2 YYNGEE. V gave up 4 bases and J gave up 7 bases, with 31 bases separating them. This CDR3 spans 19 amino acids. This chain joins TRBV9 and TRBJ2-3, with D possibly being TRBD1 (5 bases). Sample: peripheral blood. This TCR was sampled from a man aged 50 or older with active COVID-19. The CDR3 bases are TGTGCCAGCAGCACTCCCAGGGTTCCGGGTCACATTCCCCGCAATACGCAGTATTTT. It specifies CASSTPRVPGHIPRNTQYF.